The source of this T cell receptor beta chain is a study of blood T cell repertoires in COVID-19. Whole-study context: Acute and convalescent COVID-19 samples came from the United States, Italy and Spain. PBMCs, B-cell-depleted T cells, or T cells provided the cDNA or gDNA that made up the material.

Source study methods: Reference gene primer amplification gave estimated nucleated cell counts. Data came from immunoSEQ multiplex PCR; TCRdb stores just in-frame clones and leaves some out. The DNA gave D and trimming, while V, J and clone size come from that table. Here the sample spans under 350,000 clones, roughly 85% being singletons. Input material: peripheral blood. This TCR was sampled from a human donor in a cohort sampled during active COVID-19.

CDR3: CASSQRPTGWNTEAFF. CDR3 sequence (DNA): TGTGCCAGCAGCCAAAGGCCCACAGGGTGGAACACTGAAGCTTTCTTT. The chain carries TRBV3-1 (or the pseudogene TRBV3-2) and TRBJ1-1; D perhaps matches TRBD1 (6 bases). V was pared by 2 bases and J by 1 base, with 14 bases between. The CDR3 runs to 16 residues. CDR1 and CDR2 from the germline V gene are LGHDT and YNNKEL (reference sequence).